Included here is one T cell receptor (beta chain) sequence, with context. Deep-level assay runs were performed. Clones were read by immunoSEQ multiplex PCR, and TCRdb kept only the in-frame ones, dropping some. The data show 2 million to 3 million clones, around 94% seen once. This entry is derived from a study of shared clonotypes between healthy human individuals. With 1 base clipped from V and 3 bases from J, the junction kept 7 bases outside the gene matches. Germline V gene data show CDR1 as LNHDA and CDR2 as SQIVND (reference sequence). The CDR3 is made up of 17 amino acids. Specimen: naive CD4+ T cells sorted from blood. As to subset: CD45RA+ positively selected. The chain recombines TRBV19 with TRBJ2-7; 12 bases agree with TRBD2. The clonotype was recovered from a man aged 18 to 35 in good health. This CDR3 reads CASSIAWGLAGSYEQYF. DNA for the CDR3: TGTGCCAGTAGTATAGCGTGGGGACTAGCGGGTAGCTACGAGCAGTACTTC.